Here is one T cell receptor (beta chain) with its context. The sample originates from a study of blood T cell repertoires in COVID-19. Looking at the study overall: Sources were T cells, B-cell-depleted T cells, or PBMCs; the material itself was cDNA or gDNA.

The CDR3 runs 15 residues. CDR1 is SGDLS and CDR2 is YYNGEE in the germline V gene. J lost 7 bases, V lost 0 bases, and 4 bases had no gene match. Profiling relied on immunoSEQ multiplex PCR, and the TCRdb table lists in-frame clones only, not all of them. The sample gives roughly 190,000 clones, around 90% of which show up once; approximately 0.48% is in the top ten. Sequencing was performed on peripheral blood. The clonotype comes from a man aged 45 to 65 with acute or convalescent COVID-19. The chain recombines TRBV9 with TRBJ1-4; 9 nucleotides line up with TRBD1. The CDR3 DNA reads as TGTGCCAGCAGCGTAGAAGGGACAGGGCGTGAAAAACTGTTTTTT. Encoded protein: CASSVEGTGREKLFF.